This T cell receptor beta chain was documented in a study of cytomegalovirus exposure and HLA in healthy donors. The primer mix had 60 Vbeta and 13 Jbeta primers. This table comes from immunoSEQ multiplex PCR, and its TCRdb copy is limited to in-frame clones, with some not included. Recorded for this sample: 70,000 to 75,000 clones. Study-wide results and limits: The availability of immune exposure information extended only to CMV serostatus.

Comments on this clone: The antigen is not known.

The sequencing sample was made of PBMCs. This TCR was sampled from a female donor in good health and CMV-seropositive.

CDR3 nucleotide sequence: TGCGCCAGCAGCCGGACTAGCGGGAGGCCCCTCTCCACGAAGCAGTTCTTC. Encoded protein: CASSRTSGRPLSTKQFF. The chain employs TRBV4-1 and TRBJ2-1; TRBD2 aligns across 14 bases. The trim removed 4 bases at V and 11 bases at J, leaving 13 bases unmatched. Per the germline V gene, CDR1 is MGHRA and CDR2 is YSYEKL. The CDR3 totals 17 residues.